These 27 T cell receptor beta chains originate from one sample sequenced in a study of blood T cell repertoires in COVID-19. Repertoires were generated with immunoSEQ multiplex PCR, while TCRdb's copy carries only in-frame clones and drops some. The table records roughly 290,000 clones, around 87% of them present only once. Material for sequencing was peripheral blood. These receptors all stem from a woman between 45 and 60 years old who had recovered from COVID-19.

The chain employs TRBV5-6 and TRBJ1-5, with 11 bases identical to TRBD1. V dropped 4 bases and J dropped 2; count of bases not matched to a gene: 11. The V gene's germline CDR1 is SGHDT and CDR2 YYEEEE. The CDR3 extends over 18 amino acids. CDR3 residues: CASSAGTGGMLGNQPQHF. The CDR3 coding sequence is TGTGCCAGCAGCGCCGGGACAGGGGGGATGTTAGGCAATCAGCCCCAGCATTTT.

The chain joins TRBV20-1 to TRBJ1-2; D unclear. Trimming left V 0 bases short and J 9 bases short, with 8 bases between. This CDR3 contains 11 residues. Germline assignment: CDR1 DFQATT and CDR2 SNEGSKA (reference sequence). CDR3 sequence (DNA): TGCAGTGCTAGAGATCATCCTAGCTACACCTTC. Amino acid sequence: CSARDHPSYTF.

The chain recombines TRBV6-6 with TRBJ1-5, with 7 bases identical to TRBD1. This CDR3 contains 16 residues. V was clipped by 5 bases and J by 0 bases; unmatched bases: 7. Germline V gene data show CDR1 as MNHNY and CDR2 as SVGAGI (reference sequence). Here the CDR3 DNA reads TGTGCCAGCAGTCATAGACAGGGCGATAGCAATCAGCCCCAGCATTTT. Protein sequence: CASSHRQGDSNQPQHF.

This clone has a handful of counts. V and J are TRBV28 and TRBJ2-5, with 8 positions matching TRBD2. CDR3 length equals 15 residues. From germline, CDR1 is MDHEN and CDR2 SYDVKM. V was clipped by 5 bases and J by 3 bases; unmatched bases: 8. CDR3 bases: TGTGCCAGCAGTACCCCCCCAGCGGGAGAAGAGACCCAGTACTTC. It yields the protein CASSTPPAGEETQYF.

This rearrangement joins TRBV6-5 to TRBJ2-5; a weak D match, TRBD1 (5 bases). Germline values: CDR1 MNHEY, CDR2 SVGAGI. This CDR3 has 13 residues. V was cut by 2 bases and J by 1 base, with 5 bases left in between. The CDR3 is CASSYDSQETQYF. The CDR3 DNA is TGTGCCAGCAGTTACGACAGCCAAGAGACCCAGTACTTC.

This clone was observed a single time. The chain links TRBV4-2 to TRBJ2-2, with a possible D match to TRBD1 (6 bases). The CDR3 sequence is 15 residues long. V lost 4 bases and J lost 6, with 15 bases in between. Germline V gives CDR1 LGHNA, CDR2 YNFKEQ. Written as DNA, the CDR3 is TGTGCCAGCAGCCCGACCCGTGAGGGGGCCGGGGAGCTGTTTTTT. Its translation is CASSPTREGAGELFF.

The rearrangement links TRBV28 to TRBJ2-1; 12 positions agree with TRBD1. This CDR3 is 17 amino acids long. The ends lost 3 bases at V and 7 bases at J; junction bases unmatched: 10. The germline gives CDR1 MDHEN, CDR2 SYDVKM. In DNA form, the CDR3 reads TGTGCCAGCAGTTTGAACCCCGGGACAGGGGGCCAGAATGAGCAGTTCTTC. This gives the protein CASSLNPGTGGQNEQFF.

The rearrangement joins TRBV14 to TRBJ2-7; possibly TRBD2 for D (5 bases). V was cut by 1 base and J by 5 bases, with 12 bases left in between. CDR1 and CDR2 (germline): SGHDN, FVKESK. The CDR3 is 14 amino acids. The CDR3 loop reads CASSQVGLRDEQYF. CDR3 DNA: TGTGCCAGCAGCCAAGTTGGACTGAGGGACGAGCAGTACTTC.

V gene TRBV29-1 combines with J gene TRBJ2-1; TRBD1 aligns across 8 bases. The CDR3 has 15 amino acids. V shed 2 bases and J 9 bases; nucleotides not matched to a gene: 12. Germline V gene lookup returns CDR1 SQVTM and CDR2 ANQGSEA. CDR3 nucleotides: TGCAGCGTTGAACGCGCAGGGGGCGGATTCCGTGAGCAGTTCTTC. This codes for CSVERAGGGFREQFF.

The chain couples TRBV9 to TRBJ2-1, with TRBD2 matching over 7 bases. There are 15 residues in the CDR3. Trimming at V came to 0 bases and at J to 2 bases, leaving 2 bases not matched to a gene. Germline lookup yields CDR1 SGDLS and CDR2 YYNGEE. The CDR3 DNA sequence: TGTGCCAGCAGCGTAGGACTAGCACCCTACAATGAGCAGTTCTTC. Translated, it gives CASSVGLAPYNEQFF.

V and J are TRBV27 and TRBJ2-1, with D possibly being TRBD1 (5 bases). The V end was cut by 7 bases, the J end by 10 bases, with 14 bases between. There are 12 residues in the CDR3. Germline CDR1 is MNHEY and CDR2 is SMNVEV (reference sequence). CDR3 protein: CASKTPKGEQFF. CDR3 in DNA: TGTGCCAGCAAAACACCCAAGGGGGAGCAGTTCTTC.

The rearrangement links TRBV5-6 to TRBJ1-2; TRBD1 aligns across 10 bases. Trimming took 0 bases from V and 8 from J; bases not matched to a gene: 10. CDR3 length: 16 amino acids. The germline CDR1 and CDR2 sequences are SGHDT and YYEEEE. DNA for the CDR3: TGTGCCAGCAGCTTGGCCCGTGACAGGGGGCGCGAGGGCTACACCTTC. As protein: CASSLARDRGREGYTF.

The gene calls are TRBV5-1 and TRBJ2-1; D is uncertain. CDR1 and CDR2 (germline): SGHRS, YFSETQ. V was trimmed by 0 bases and J by 0 bases, leaving 4 bases between them. CDR3 length: 14 amino acids. CDR3 sequence: CASSLANSYNEQFF. As DNA, the CDR3 is TGCGCCAGCAGCTTGGCTAACTCCTACAATGAGCAGTTCTTC.

The chain carries TRBV5-1 and TRBJ1-1; a weak D match, TRBD1 (6 bases). V was pared by 1 base and J by 4 bases, with 11 bases between. Germline lookup yields CDR1 SGHRS and CDR2 YFSETQ. The CDR3 extends over 14 amino acids. DNA of the CDR3: TGCGCCAGCAGCTTGTGGGGGCCTGGCACTGAAGCTTTCTTT. Translating it yields CASSLWGPGTEAFF.

V and J are TRBV24-1 and TRBJ1-2; D is perhaps TRBD1 (5 bases). The CDR3 consists of 14 residues. Trimming shortened V by 3 bases and J by 4 bases, and 11 bases separated the two germline ends. The germline V gene has CDR1 KGHDR and CDR2 SFDVKD. The CDR3 spells CATSDITGFYGYTF. CDR3 DNA sequence: TGTGCCACCAGTGATATTACAGGATTCTATGGCTACACCTTC.

The V gene is TRBV9, the J gene TRBJ2-1, with D possibly TRBD1 on 5 matching bases. V lost 0 bases and J 5 bases, leaving 12 bases between the germline ends. The CDR3 has 15 residues. Germline lookup yields CDR1 SGDLS and CDR2 YYNGEE. CDR3 residues: CASSVDIRTNNEQFF. CDR3 nucleotide sequence: TGTGCCAGCAGCGTAGATATCAGGACAAACAATGAGCAGTTCTTC.

The CDR3 DNA reads as TGTGCCAGCTCACTACTAAGTGACAGCTCTGGGGCCAACGTCCTGACTTTC. It specifies CASSLLSDSSGANVLTF. The chain carries TRBV18 and TRBJ2-6, with TRBD1 as a possible D gene (5 bases). Germline lookup yields CDR1 KGHSH and CDR2 LQKENI. Trimming cost V 4 bases and J 0 bases, with 13 bases left between them. The CDR3 extends over 17 amino acids.

The chain is built from TRBV9 and TRBJ2-7, with TRBD2 identical over 7 bases. V shed 0 bases and J 5 bases; nucleotides not matched to a gene: 8. This CDR3 is 15 amino acids long. Per germline, CDR1 SGDLS and CDR2 YYNGEE. The CDR3 protein is CASSVAGRETHEQYF. The CDR3 bases are TGTGCCAGCAGCGTAGCAGGGCGGGAGACCCACGAGCAGTACTTC.

V and J are TRBV7-9 and TRBJ1-4; 8 bases map to TRBD1. V dropped 5 bases and J dropped 7; count of bases not matched to a gene: 6. Germline CDR1 SEHNR, CDR2 FQNEAQ (reference sequence). The CDR3 totals 14 residues. CDR3 sequence: CASSTGQGSEKLFF. CDR3 bases: TGTGCCAGCAGCACCGGACAGGGAAGTGAAAAACTGTTTTTT.

CDR3 sequence reads: CASSDSPTGTYEQYF. The CDR3 DNA sequence: TGTGCCAGCAGTGACTCCCCGACAGGCACCTACGAGCAGTACTTC. This chain joins TRBV6-4 and TRBJ2-7, with TRBD1 as a possible D gene (6 bases). V was pared by 0 bases and J by 2 bases, with 11 bases between. The CDR3 consists of 15 residues. Germline CDR1 MRHNA, CDR2 SNTAGT.

This clone is a singleton in its sample. The rearrangement joins TRBV3-1 (or the pseudogene TRBV3-2) to TRBJ2-7; 10 nucleotides match TRBD1. J lost 6 bases, V lost 6 bases, and 2 bases had no gene match. CDR1 and CDR2 from the germline V gene are LGHDT and YNNKEL (reference sequence). CDR3 length: 12 amino acids. CDR3 DNA sequence: TGTGCCAGCAGTCGGGACAGGGGCGAGCAGTACTTC. Translating gives CASSRDRGEQYF.

The sample holds a few counts of this clone. V and J are TRBV4-1 and TRBJ1-2; 12 bases fit TRBD1. The CDR3 extends over 16 amino acids. Germline V lookup: CDR1 MGHRA, CDR2 YSYEKL. Germline trimming cut 4 bases from V and 6 bases from J; bases unmatched to any gene: 9. CDR3 sequence (DNA): TGCGCCAGCAGCCTACACCGGGACAGGGGGCAGGATGGCTACACCTTC. It is translated as CASSLHRDRGQDGYTF.

The chain couples TRBV5-1 to TRBJ2-7, with TRBD1 matching 7 bases. This CDR3 contains 18 residues. Germline CDR1 SGHRS, CDR2 YFSETQ. The trim removed 0 bases at V and 4 bases at J, leaving 16 bases unmatched. The CDR3 sequence is CASSLELLKGGSQYEQYF. In DNA form, the CDR3 reads TGCGCCAGCAGCTTGGAGCTCCTTAAAGGGGGCTCCCAATACGAGCAGTACTTC.

The chain combines TRBV12-3 or TRBV12-4 with TRBJ1-5; unclear D gene. Trimming stripped 5 bases from V and 5 bases from J, with 10 bases between. The CDR3 has 13 amino acids. The chain's CDR3 is CASSMAGDQPQHF. CDR3 coding DNA: TGTGCCAGCAGTATGGCCGGAGATCAGCCCCAGCATTTT.

This rearrangement joins TRBV11-2 to TRBJ2-3; 8 bases are a match to TRBD2. The germline V gene encodes CDR1 SGHAT and CDR2 FQNNGV. This CDR3 has 17 amino acids. With 5 bases clipped from V and 4 bases from J, the junction kept 14 bases outside the gene matches. CDR3 in amino acids: CASSPRGGVLVADTQYF. The DNA of the CDR3 is TGTGCCAGCAGCCCCCGGGGGGGGGTACTGGTCGCAGATACGCAGTATTTT.

The chain employs TRBV9 and TRBJ2-6; D is perhaps TRBD1 (6 bases). The CDR3 is 15 residues long. Trimming stripped 0 bases from V and 4 bases from J, with 8 bases between. Germline assignment: CDR1 SGDLS and CDR2 YYNGEE. The chain's CDR3 is CASSVGTAGANVLTF. CDR3 bases: TGTGCCAGCAGCGTAGGGACAGCGGGGGCCAACGTCCTGACTTTC.

The rearrangement joins TRBV28 to TRBJ1-2; 9 bases fit TRBD1. Germline V gene sequence: CDR1 MDHEN, CDR2 SYDVKM. The CDR3 runs 15 residues. Unmatched junction bases numbered 7, after V lost 2 bases and J lost 6 bases. The CDR3, as DNA: TGTGCCAGCAGTTTAGCCCCGGGACAGGGCCATGGCTACACCTTC. This codes for CASSLAPGQGHGYTF.